Each of the 3 T cell receptor beta chains below was sequenced from the same sample in a study of blood T cell repertoires in COVID-19. Using immunoSEQ multiplex PCR, the repertoire was profiled, and TCRdb retains in-frame clones only, with some absent. Of about 190,000 clones detected, 82% appear once; the ten largest clones hold 7.8%. The specimen sequenced was peripheral blood. These receptors all stem from a woman aged 60-75 years with COVID-19, enrolled during active disease.

Concerning this clone: At one of its ends the junction is not consistent with the germline gene, which may arise from a read error. CDR3 in amino acids: CASRKPGTHLNTEAFF. CDR3 DNA: TGTGCTAGCAGAAAACCGGGGACACACCTGAACACTGAAGCTTTCTTT. The rearrangement joins TRBV7-7 to TRBJ1-1; a weak D match, TRBD1 (6 bases). This CDR3 has 16 residues. Germline lookup yields CDR1 SSHAT and CDR2 FNYEAQ (reference sequence).

This chain links TRBV2 with TRBJ1-3; maybe TRBD1 (6 bases). This CDR3 spans 13 amino acids. V was cut by 3 bases and J by 8 bases, with 11 bases left in between. The germline CDR1 and CDR2 sequences are SNHLY and FYNNEI. The CDR3 DNA is TGTGCCAGCAGTGACGGGGGGCTTCACACCATATATTTT. Amino acid sequence: CASSDGGLHTIYF.

The J gene is TRBJ2-1, the V gene TRBV15; a possible D gene is TRBD1 (6 bases). The CDR3 is made up of 16 amino acids. The ends were cut back, 1 base at V and 7 bases at J, with 17 bases in the middle. The germline V gene encodes CDR1 LNHNV and CDR2 YYDKDF (reference sequence). The CDR3 DNA reads as TGTGCCACCAGCAGAGCGGGCTCTACAGGGCGGAATGAGCAGTTCTTC. Protein product: CATSRAGSTGRNEQFF.